This passage covers 15 T cell receptor beta chains from one sample sequenced in a study of blood T cell repertoires in COVID-19. Repertoires were generated with immunoSEQ multiplex PCR, while TCRdb's copy carries only in-frame clones and drops some. Among some 230,000 clones listed, around 84% were seen once. Sequenced input: peripheral blood. The receptors were sampled from a woman aged 60-75 years who had recovered from COVID-19.

The table lists this clone with a few counts. The chain links TRBV14 to TRBJ1-4; 8 bases are shared with TRBD1. Germline V gene sequence: CDR1 SGHDN, CDR2 FVKESK. The CDR3 is made up of 19 amino acids. V lost 0 bases, J lost 7 bases, and 16 bases stayed unmatched. The CDR3 reads CASSQDAPLQGAPCEKLFF. Here the CDR3 DNA reads TGTGCCAGCAGCCAAGACGCGCCACTGCAGGGGGCGCCGTGTGAAAAACTGTTTTTT.

CDR3: CASSDPLAGGPDEQFF. For the CDR3, the DNA is TGTGCCAGCAGCGACCCCCTAGCGGGGGGGCCGGATGAGCAGTTCTTC. The V gene is TRBV9, the J gene TRBJ2-1; 12 positions match TRBD2. Trimming removed 3 bases from V and 8 bases from J; junction bases left unmatched: 9. Per the germline V gene, CDR1 is SGDLS and CDR2 is YYNGEE. This CDR3 has 16 residues. Full variable domain (outside the CDR3, taken from reference TRBV9 and TRBJ2-1): DSGVTQTPKHLITATGQRVTLRCSPRSGDLSVYWYQQSLDQGLQFLIQYYNGEERAKGNILERFSAQQFPDLHSELNLSSLELGDSALYFCASSDPLAGGPDEQFFGPGTRLTVL.

The genes are TRBV10-3 and TRBJ1-1, with 8 positions matching TRBD1. Germline CDR1 ENHRY, CDR2 SYGVKD. V shed 6 bases, J shed 4 bases, and the junction held 7 bases outside the gene matches. The CDR3 sequence is 14 residues long. The CDR3 region has the DNA TGTGCCATCAGAACCGGACAGGGCGGCACTGAAGCTTTCTTT. Protein sequence: CAIRTGQGGTEAFF.

The gene calls are TRBV5-1 and TRBJ1-2; TRBD1 matches 7 bases. Unmatched junction bases numbered 3, after V lost 4 bases and J lost 0 bases. The CDR3 spans 14 residues. Germline V gives CDR1 SGHRS, CDR2 YFSETQ. CDR3 DNA sequence: TGCGCCAGCAGCCCACAGGGGCCTAACTATGGCTACACCTTC. This encodes CASSPQGPNYGYTF. Full variable domain (missing parts from reference TRBV5-1 and TRBJ1-2): KAGVTQTPRYLIKTRGQQVTLSCSPISGHRSVSWYQQTPGQGLQFLFEYFSETQRNKGNFPGRFSGRQFSNSRSEMNVSTLELGDSALYLCASSPQGPNYGYTFGSGTRLTVV.

The V gene is TRBV6-5, the J gene TRBJ2-5, with D possibly TRBD1 on 6 matching bases. The CDR3 totals 15 residues. Germline V gives CDR1 MNHEY, CDR2 SVGAGI. Trimming took off 2 bases at V and 5 bases at J, with 15 bases between the two ends. The CDR3 here is CASSYAGGEEETQYF. As DNA, the CDR3 is TGTGCCAGCAGTTACGCTGGGGGCGAGGAGGAGACCCAGTACTTC.

The rearrangement joins TRBV7-9 to TRBJ2-7, with TRBD1 as a possible D gene (6 bases). CDR1 and CDR2 (germline): SEHNR, FQNEAQ (reference sequence). V lost 4 bases and J lost 6, with 13 bases in between. The CDR3 has 13 amino acids. The CDR3 loop reads CASSSQQGTEQYF. The CDR3 coding sequence is TGTGCCAGCAGCTCTCAACAGGGAACCGAGCAGTACTTC.

The chain uses TRBV3-1 (or the pseudogene TRBV3-2) and TRBJ2-5; D gene ambiguous. Germline lookup yields CDR1 LGHDT and CDR2 YNNKEL (reference sequence). V was cut by 8 bases and J by 0 bases, with 16 bases left in between. This CDR3 spans 15 amino acids. The CDR3 DNA follows: TGTGCCAGCGCCCCTCCCTGGGCAGACCAAGAGACCCAGTACTTC. It codes for CASAPPWADQETQYF.

The rearrangement uses TRBV30 and TRBJ1-6, with TRBD1 matching 8 bases. Looked up from germline, CDR1 is GTSNPN and CDR2 is SVGIG (reference sequence). The CDR3 consists of 15 residues. J gave up 8 bases and V 0 bases, and 6 bases lay outside the gene matches. The CDR3 loop is CAWSVPPGGYSPLHF. CDR3 coding DNA: TGTGCCTGGAGTGTACCCCCAGGGGGCTATTCACCCCTCCACTTT.

The chain carries TRBV27 and TRBJ2-1; D is perhaps TRBD2 (5 bases). V lost 0 bases and J 2 bases, leaving 11 bases between the germline ends. Germline V gene sequence: CDR1 MNHEY, CDR2 SMNVEV (reference sequence). CDR3 length equals 16 residues. The CDR3 here is CASSLSDPGAYNEQFF. The CDR3, as DNA: TGTGCCAGCAGTTTATCGGACCCCGGGGCCTACAATGAGCAGTTCTTC.

The chain carries TRBV5-5 and TRBJ2-7; 8 nucleotides line up with TRBD1. The germline V gene has CDR1 SGHKS and CDR2 YYEKEE (reference sequence). This CDR3 is built from 15 residues. The J segment lost 5 bases and the V segment lost 4 bases, leaving 11 bases of the junction unmatched. This chain's CDR3 is CASSLTTGAYNEQYF. The CDR3 bases are TGTGCCAGCAGCCTGACGACAGGGGCCTACAACGAGCAGTACTTC.

The J gene is TRBJ1-1, the V gene TRBV20-1; TRBD1 might be the D (5 bases). Trimming cost V 5 bases and J 8 bases, with 12 bases left between them. This CDR3 has 11 residues. Germline lookup yields CDR1 DFQATT and CDR2 SNEGSKA (reference sequence). Here the CDR3 reads CSAPGGAEAFF. CDR3 nucleotide sequence: TGCAGTGCTCCGGGGGGAGCAGAAGCTTTCTTT.

The chain joins TRBV29-1 to TRBJ1-1; 7 bases align to TRBD1. The CDR3 is 13 amino acids. The V gene's germline CDR1 is SQVTM and CDR2 ANQGSEA. V lost 7 bases and J lost 0; bases outside the gene matches: 5. The CDR3 loop is CSAKTGMNTEAFF. In nucleotides, the CDR3 is TGCAGCGCCAAGACAGGGATGAACACTGAAGCTTTCTTT.

The rearrangement joins TRBV5-5 to TRBJ2-2; TRBD1 might be the D (6 bases). CDR3 size: 15 residues. The ends were cut back, 4 bases at V and 0 bases at J, with 10 bases in the middle. Germline-derived CDR1 and CDR2 are SGHKS and YYEKEE (reference sequence). CDR3 in amino acids: CASSPGTPNTGELFF. In nucleotides, the CDR3 is TGTGCCAGCAGCCCCGGGACACCGAACACCGGGGAGCTGTTTTTT.

This clone was seen only a few times. The chain employs TRBV12-3 or TRBV12-4 and TRBJ1-1; D gene unclear. The CDR3 is 11 amino acids. The ends were cut back, 6 bases at V and 7 bases at J, with 9 bases in the middle. In DNA form, the CDR3 reads TGTGCCAGCAGCCGAGATCTTGAAGCTTTCTTT. Its protein is CASSRDLEAFF.

The genes are TRBV19 and TRBJ2-7, with 7 bases fitting TRBD1. The CDR3 length is 14 residues. Per the germline V gene, CDR1 is LNHDA and CDR2 is SQIVND (reference sequence). V lost 2 bases, J lost 3 bases, and 4 bases stayed unmatched. The CDR3 nucleotides are TGTGCCAGTAGTATAACAGGGGCCAACTACGAGCAGTACTTC. Residues: CASSITGANYEQYF.